This T cell receptor (beta chain) was obtained from a study of T-cell memory formation after mild COVID-19. This clonotype occurred a few times. Its antigen remains unidentified. TCRdb independently ran MiXCR on the 5' RACE reads; one entry per CDR3 protein. The sample lists roughly 450,000 distinct CDR3 sequences; roughly 18% were seen once. General study points: Clones that contracted clustered mainly in CM and EM if CD4+ and in EMRA if CD8+. A balance of CD4 and CD8 characterized clones contracting day 15 to 85, whereas later expanders leaned CD4+.

The sequence was obtained from an adult woman who had mild COVID-19 (a few samples of this study predate the infection). Cell type and time point are not known. Sample: PBMCs or a T cell subset sorted from them (not recorded which).

The CDR3 region is CASSHLGLAETKNIQYF. CDR3 nucleotide sequence: TGTGCCAGCAGTCACCTTGGCCTAGCGGAGACAAAAAACATTCAGTACTTC. The chain uses TRBV6-2 or TRBV6-3 and TRBJ2-4, with 7 bases aligning to TRBD2. Germline CDR1 reads MNHEY; CDR2 reads SVGEGT. With 5 bases clipped from V and 4 bases from J, the junction kept 14 bases outside the gene matches. This CDR3 contains 17 residues.